These 3 T cell receptor beta chains share one sample of origin, sequenced in a study of blood T cell repertoires in COVID-19 (TCRdb year 2020). Library preparation employed the immunoSEQ multiplex PCR assay. What TCRdb holds here is the immuneACCESS table cut down to in-frame rearrangements. Part of the clones is not present; checked against another copy, under half of the missing clones reflect an unresolved V gene, and the others are unexplained. The sample yields some 180,000 clones; 80% to 95% were counted once. The ten biggest clones cover 0.5% to 0.65% of the sample. Sequenced input: peripheral blood. The receptors were sampled from a man in his fifties with acute or convalescent COVID-19.

J is TRBJ1-2 and V is TRBV3-1 (or the pseudogene TRBV3-2); a weak D match, TRBD1 (6 bases). Trimming cost V 2 bases and J 0 bases, with 13 bases left between them. The CDR3 is made up of 16 amino acids. The V gene's germline CDR1 is LGHDT and CDR2 YNNKEL (reference sequence). CDR3 in amino acids: CASSQWGHNANYGYTF. In DNA form, the CDR3 reads TGTGCCAGCAGCCAATGGGGGCATAACGCTAACTATGGCTACACCTTC.

J is TRBJ1-4 and V is TRBV7-2, with 9 bases fitting TRBD1. With V trimmed by 5 bases and J by 3 bases, 10 bases remained unmatched. CDR3 length: 17 residues. The germline V gene has CDR1 SGHTA and CDR2 FQGNSA. As DNA, the CDR3 is TGTGCCAGCAGCCATCCGGGACAGGGACTCCCTAATGAAAAACTGTTTTTT. Encoded protein: CASSHPGQGLPNEKLFF.

The chain is built from TRBV7-8 and TRBJ2-2; D is perhaps TRBD2 (5 bases). The CDR3 runs 16 residues. V lost 1 base and J 4 bases, leaving 13 bases between the germline ends. Germline V lookup: CDR1 SGHVS, CDR2 FQNEAQ. Here the CDR3 DNA reads TGTGCCAGCAGCTTAGGCCTAGCCGTTGGCACCGGGGAGCTGTTTTTT. This codes for CASSLGLAVGTGELFF.